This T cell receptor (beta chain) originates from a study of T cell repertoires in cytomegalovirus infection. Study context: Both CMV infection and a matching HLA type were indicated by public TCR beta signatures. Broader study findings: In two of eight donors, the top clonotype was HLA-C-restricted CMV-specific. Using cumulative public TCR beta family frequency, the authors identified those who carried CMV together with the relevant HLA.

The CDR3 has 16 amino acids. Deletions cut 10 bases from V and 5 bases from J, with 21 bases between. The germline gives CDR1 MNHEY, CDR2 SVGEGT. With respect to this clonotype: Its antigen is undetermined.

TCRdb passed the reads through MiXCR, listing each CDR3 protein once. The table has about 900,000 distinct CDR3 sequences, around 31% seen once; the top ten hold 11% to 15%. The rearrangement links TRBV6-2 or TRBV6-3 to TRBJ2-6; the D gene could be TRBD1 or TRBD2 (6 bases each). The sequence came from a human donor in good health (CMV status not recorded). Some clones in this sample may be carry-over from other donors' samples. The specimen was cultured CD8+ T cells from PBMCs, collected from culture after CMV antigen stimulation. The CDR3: CATLLATGRWANVLTF. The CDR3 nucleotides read TGTGCCACCTTACTTGCAACAGGGAGGTGGGCCAACGTCCTGACTTTC.